These T cell receptor beta chains were read from a single sample in a study of shared clonotypes between healthy human individuals. The repertoire was sequenced with immunoSEQ multiplex PCR; TCRdb's copy has only in-frame clones and lacks some. The sample carries some 1,400,000 clones, roughly 96% recorded once. The source material was naive CD4+ T cells sorted from blood. All receptors come from a man under 40 in good health. The CDR3 runs from the conserved cysteine through the conserved F or W. A D gene is named only where the DNA matches it firmly. Not every row has a clone size; where given, it reads once, few, many or a size class.

clone_size	v_call	j_call	d_call	cdr3_aa	cdr3_nt
.	TRBV6-1	TRBJ2-1	TRBD2	CASTFGSGRVGEQFF	TGTGCCAGCACCTTCGGTAGCGGGAGGGTAGGTGAGCAGTTCTTC
.	TRBV21-1	TRBJ2-7	.	CASSTPYEQYF	TGTGCCAGCAGCACCCCCTACGAGCAGTACTTC
.	TRBV28	TRBJ2-7	TRBD1	CASRTGQGTDEQYF	TGTGCCAGCAGGACGGGACAGGGTACGGACGAGCAGTACTTC
.	TRBV7-7	TRBJ1-4	.	CASSPDSRKLFF	TGTGCCAGCAGTCCGGACAGTCGGAAACTGTTTTTT
.	TRBV29-1	TRBJ1-4	.	CSATENNEKLFF	TGCAGCGCGACAGAGAATAATGAAAAACTGTTTTTT
.	TRBV28	TRBJ2-7	.	CASSLRASSYEQYF	TGTGCCAGCAGTTTACGGGCGAGCTCCTACGAGCAGTACTTC
once	TRBV28	TRBJ2-1	TRBD2	CASRSSGSHREQFF	TGTGCCAGCAGATCTAGCGGGAGTCACAGGGAGCAGTTCTTC
.	TRBV5-1	TRBJ2-7	.	CASSLVASYEQYF	TGCGCCAGCAGCTTGGTGGCTTCCTACGAGCAGTACTTC
.	TRBV5-1	TRBJ2-7	TRBD2	CASSFSGRSNEQYF	TGCGCCAGCAGCTTCAGCGGGAGATCCAACGAGCAGTACTTC
.	TRBV28	TRBJ2-3	.	CATFGSTDTQYF	TGTGCCACCTTTGGTAGCACAGATACGCAGTATTTT
.	TRBV13	TRBJ2-3	.	CASSRKPPLGNTDTQYF	TGTGCCAGCAGCCGAAAACCTCCACTCGGTAACACAGATACGCAGTATTTT
.	TRBV6-4	TRBJ2-7	.	CASSDPRGIDEQYF	TGTGCCAGCAGTGACCCCAGGGGAATTGACGAGCAGTACTTC
once	TRBV5-1	TRBJ1-1	TRBD1	CASSLQTWDRGNTEAFF	TGCGCCAGCAGCTTGCAGACCTGGGACAGGGGAAACACTGAAGCTTTCTTT
.	TRBV18	TRBJ2-5	TRBD2	CASSPRGLAVETQYF	TGTGCCAGCTCACCTCGAGGACTAGCGGTAGAGACCCAGTACTTC
.	TRBV19	TRBJ1-4	.	CASNWNSATNEKLFF	TGTGCCAGTAACTGGAATTCCGCAACTAATGAAAAACTGTTTTTT
.	TRBV29-1	TRBJ1-4	TRBD1	CSARDRREKLFF	TGCAGCGCGCGGGACAGAAGGGAAAAACTGTTTTTT
.	TRBV5-5	TRBJ1-1	TRBD1	CASSGVQGAAEAFF	TGTGCCAGCAGCGGAGTACAGGGGGCGGCTGAAGCTTTCTTT
.	TRBV7-2	TRBJ1-1	TRBD1	CASSLGGQGGTEAFF	TGTGCCAGCAGCTTAGGAGGACAGGGCGGCACTGAAGCTTTCTTT
.	TRBV28	TRBJ2-5	TRBD1	CASETGGRVETQYF	TGTGCCAGCGAGACAGGGGGCAGGGTAGAGACCCAGTACTTC
.	TRBV28	TRBJ1-1	.	CASSSKGRPNTEAFF	TGTGCCAGCAGTTCTAAAGGACGGCCGAACACTGAAGCTTTCTTT
once	TRBV6-5	TRBJ1-1	.	CASSIEQWATEAFF	TGTGCCAGCAGTATTGAGCAGTGGGCCACTGAAGCTTTCTTT
.	TRBV7-9	TRBJ1-2	.	CASSLDGVQGYTF	TGTGCCAGCAGCTTAGACGGGGTTCAAGGCTACACCTTC
few	TRBV10-1	TRBJ2-3	TRBD1	CASRGTGRIATDTQYF	TGCGCCAGCAGGGGGACAGGGAGGATTGCCACAGATACGCAGTATTTT
.	TRBV7-7	TRBJ2-1	.	CASSLSGNSEQFF	TGTGCCAGCAGCTTATCGGGAAACAGTGAGCAGTTCTTC
.	TRBV6-1	TRBJ1-5	TRBD1	CASSKTGVNQPQHF	TGTGCCAGCAGTAAGACAGGGGTAAATCAGCCCCAGCATTTT
.	TRBV4-1	TRBJ2-1	TRBD2	CASSQLGLADYNEQFF	TGCGCCAGCAGCCAATTGGGACTAGCGGATTACAATGAGCAGTTCTTC
.	TRBV30	TRBJ1-5	.	CAWKDPGSNQPQHF	TGTGCCTGGAAGGATCCGGGTAGCAATCAGCCCCAGCATTTT
.	TRBV19	TRBJ2-3	.	CASSPHGGLRVVTDTQYF	TGTGCCAGTAGTCCACACGGAGGGCTAAGAGTCGTAACAGATACGCAGTATTTT